One and the same sample provided the 27 T cell receptor beta chains below, sequenced in a study of blood T cell repertoires in COVID-19. Sequencing used immunoSEQ multiplex PCR; TCRdb keeps in-frame clones, though not all of them. Altogether 240,000 or so clones are present, about 80% being singletons, with the ten largest covering around 1.9%. Input material: peripheral blood. All receptors come from a woman of 80 years or more with acute or convalescent COVID-19.

The rearrangement uses TRBV29-1 and TRBJ2-3; D gene uncertain. The CDR3 length is 14 residues. V was clipped by 3 bases and J by 0 bases, with 10 bases between them. Germline V lookup: CDR1 SQVTM, CDR2 ANQGSEA. CDR3 coding DNA: TGCAGCGTTGATGCAGACACTAGCACAGATACGCAGTATTTT. Its translation: CSVDADTSTDTQYF.

The chain carries TRBV28 and TRBJ1-3, with 7 bases identical to TRBD1. This CDR3 comprises 17 residues. V shed 1 base, J shed 1 base, and the junction held 7 bases outside the gene matches. From germline, CDR1 is MDHEN and CDR2 SYDVKM. CDR3 DNA: TGTGCCAGCAGTTTATCCTCGGCAGGGGGATCTGGAAACACCATATATTTT. Translation gives CASSLSSAGGSGNTIYF. Based on the CDR3 plus reference TRBV28 and TRBJ1-3, the full variable domain is DVKVTQSSRYLVKRTGEKVFLECVQDMDHENMFWYRQDPGLGLRLIYFSYDVKMKEKGDIPEGYSVSREKKERFSLILESASTNQTSMYLCASSLSSAGGSGNTIYFGEGSWLTVV.

The chain links TRBV10-3 to TRBJ2-3, with TRBD1 matching over 7 bases. J lost 3 bases, V lost 6 bases, and 9 bases had no gene match. The CDR3 consists of 15 residues. Germline V gene lookup returns CDR1 ENHRY and CDR2 SYGVKD. The CDR3 spells CAISAGQVKTDTQYF. CDR3 bases: TGTGCCATCAGCGCCGGACAGGTCAAGACAGATACGCAGTATTTT.

This sequence joins TRBV4-1 and TRBJ2-3, with TRBD2 matching 7 bases. CDR1 and CDR2 from the germline V gene are MGHRA and YSYEKL. J lost 1 base, V lost 3 bases, and 1 base had no gene match. This CDR3 contains 14 residues. Here the CDR3 DNA reads TGCGCCAGCAGCCAGGGAGGGGGCACAGATACGCAGTATTTT. Translation gives CASSQGGGTDTQYF.

The chain uses TRBV4-3 and TRBJ2-1; D uncertain. The CDR3 loop spans 17 amino acids. The germline CDR1 and CDR2 sequences are LGHNA and YSLEER. V gave up 3 bases and J gave up 2 bases, with 17 bases separating them. Here the CDR3 DNA reads TGCGCCAGCAGCCAGGGCAGACCCGTTAATCCCTACAATGAGCAGTTCTTC. Amino acid sequence: CASSQGRPVNPYNEQFF.

The chain carries TRBV11-2 and TRBJ2-1; the D gene is possibly TRBD2 (6 bases). The germline gives CDR1 SGHAT, CDR2 FQNNGV. This CDR3 region has 14 residues. The ends were cut back, 2 bases at V and 5 bases at J, with 10 bases in the middle. The CDR3 loop reads CASSLRLGDNEQFF. CDR3 DNA sequence: TGTGCCAGCAGCTTAAGACTAGGGGACAATGAGCAGTTCTTC.

This clone was found once. The CDR3 is CASSHDGLAEKQFF. CDR3 nucleotide sequence: TGTGCCAGCAGCCACGACGGACTAGCGGAGAAGCAGTTCTTC. The chain employs TRBV7-8 and TRBJ2-1; 10 bases fit TRBD2. Germline V gene lookup returns CDR1 SGHVS and CDR2 FQNEAQ. CDR3 size: 14 residues. Losses at the gene ends were 5 bases for V and 11 bases for J; bases not matched to a gene: 9.

This chain connects TRBV6-5 to TRBJ2-7; 11 bases line up with TRBD2. The junction had 4 bases not matched to a gene; V was cut back by 4 bases and J by 2 bases. CDR1 is MNHEY, CDR2 SVGAGI, per germline. The CDR3 loop spans 15 amino acids. The CDR3 nucleotides are TGTGCCAGCAGTTTAGCGGGGGGGACAACCTACGAGCAGTACTTC. Protein product: CASSLAGGTTYEQYF.

This rearrangement joins TRBV7-7 to TRBJ2-1; TRBD1 is a possible D gene (6 bases). Deletions cut 1 base from V and 8 bases from J, with 9 bases between. Germline-derived CDR1 and CDR2 are SSHAT and FNYEAQ (reference sequence). The CDR3 totals 13 residues. The CDR3 loop reads CASSLEGVDEQFF. CDR3 nucleotides: TGTGCCAGCAGCTTAGAGGGGGTCGATGAGCAGTTCTTC. The full variable domain, its missing parts supplied by reference TRBV7-7 and TRBJ2-1, is GAGVSQSPRYKVTKRGQDVTLRCDPISSHATLYWYQQALGQGPEFLTYFNYEAQPDKSGLPSDRFSAERPEGSISTLTIQRTEQRDSAMYRCASSLEGVDEQFFGPGTRLTVL.

The chain uses TRBV5-8 and TRBJ2-5; D possibly corresponds to TRBD1 (6 bases). The CDR3 runs 16 residues. Germline lookup yields CDR1 SGHTS and CDR2 YDEGEE. With 3 bases removed from V and 5 bases from J, the gap between germline ends came to 20 bases. CDR3 in amino acids: CASSWGRDTRGETQYF. CDR3 nucleotides: TGTGCCAGCAGCTGGGGCCGGGACACGCGAGGGGAGACCCAGTACTTC.

This clone appeared a few times. The V and J genes are TRBV3-1 (or the pseudogene TRBV3-2) and TRBJ1-6; 8 bases map to TRBD1. The J segment lost 8 bases and the V segment lost 5 bases, leaving 8 bases of the junction unmatched. Germline-derived CDR1 and CDR2 are LGHDT and YNNKEL (reference sequence). The CDR3 has 15 amino acids. CDR3 sequence (DNA): TGTGCCAGCAGCGTCCAGGACAGGGCCGATTCACCCCTCCACTTT. Its translation is CASSVQDRADSPLHF.

The chain combines TRBV7-2 with TRBJ1-2; 8 bases fit TRBD1. Unmatched junction bases numbered 11, after V lost 6 bases and J lost 8 bases. The germline V gene encodes CDR1 SGHTA and CDR2 FQGNSA. The CDR3 loop spans 14 amino acids. CDR3 residues: CASSKSQGAGGYTF. Here the CDR3 DNA reads TGTGCCAGCAGTAAGTCTCAGGGGGCCGGAGGCTACACCTTC.

V and J are TRBV18 and TRBJ1-1; possibly TRBD1 for D (5 bases). Germline V gene lookup returns CDR1 KGHSH and CDR2 LQKENI. The CDR3 has 17 amino acids. Trimming took 3 bases from V and 0 from J, leaving 17 bases between them. CDR3 amino acids: CASSPMGQGLMNTEAFF. For the CDR3, the DNA is TGTGCCAGCTCACCGATGGGGCAGGGCCTTATGAACACTGAAGCTTTCTTT.

J is TRBJ2-1 and V is TRBV7-2; D might be TRBD1 (6 bases). V dropped 3 bases and J dropped 5 bases, with 14 bases sitting between them. Germline V gives CDR1 SGHTA, CDR2 FQGNSA. The CDR3 runs 15 residues. The CDR3 DNA is TGTGCCAGCAGCTTTAACAGGGTGGGCAACAATGAGCAGTTCTTC. Translation: CASSFNRVGNNEQFF.

This rearrangement joins TRBV6-6 to TRBJ2-2, with D possibly TRBD2 on 5 matching bases. The CDR3 has 15 residues. V was trimmed by 7 bases and J by 2 bases, leaving 14 bases between them. The germline V gene encodes CDR1 MNHNY and CDR2 SVGAGI (reference sequence). The CDR3 loop reads CASILAGGNTGELFF. The DNA for the CDR3 is TGTGCCAGCATCCTAGCCGGCGGAAACACCGGGGAGCTGTTTTTT.

This chain connects TRBV6-6 to TRBJ2-5; TRBD2 agrees at 15 bases. J gave up 5 bases and V 5 bases, and 3 bases lay outside the gene matches. Germline CDR1 MNHNY, CDR2 SVGAGI (reference sequence). The CDR3 is made up of 15 amino acids. CDR3 nucleotides: TGTGCCAGCAGTAGGACTAGCGGGGGGGTGGAGACCCAGTACTTC. Translating it yields CASSRTSGGVETQYF.

The count of this clone is one. CDR3 sequence reads: CASSPNRGLNEKLFF. CDR3 in DNA: TGTGCCAGCAGCCCGAACAGGGGGCTTAATGAAAAACTGTTTTTT. This chain uses TRBV7-2 with TRBJ1-4; 9 nucleotides agree with TRBD1. CDR1 is SGHTA and CDR2 is FQGNSA in the germline V gene. With 5 bases clipped from V and 4 bases from J, the junction kept 5 bases outside the gene matches. This CDR3 is built from 15 residues.

V is TRBV27 and J is TRBJ2-5; 13 nucleotides match TRBD2. The germline gives CDR1 MNHEY, CDR2 SMNVEV (reference sequence). The CDR3 loop spans 16 amino acids. Unmatched junction bases numbered 3, after V lost 4 bases and J lost 1 base. The CDR3 reads CASSSRTSGSQETQYF. DNA for the CDR3: TGTGCCAGCAGTTCACGGACTAGCGGGAGCCAAGAGACCCAGTACTTC.

This sequence joins TRBV7-2 and TRBJ1-1; TRBD1 is a possible D gene (5 bases). There are 15 residues in the CDR3. CDR1 SGHTA and CDR2 FQGNSA come from the germline V gene. V lost 1 base to trimming and J lost 6 bases, with 15 bases between them. This CDR3 is CASSLEQGRRSEAFF. Written as DNA, the CDR3 is TGTGCCAGCAGCTTAGAGCAGGGCCGTCGTTCTGAAGCTTTCTTT. Filled out from reference TRBV7-2 and TRBJ1-1, the complete variable domain reads GAGVSQSPSNKVTEKGKDVELRCDPISGHTALYWYRQSLGQGLEFLIYFQGNSAPDKSGLPSDRFSAERTGGSVSTLTIQRTQQEDSAVYLCASSLEQGRRSEAFFGQGTRLTVV.

This clone was seen only a few times. In the same sample, other DNA sequences code for this CDR3. The rearrangement uses TRBV9 and TRBJ1-4, with 9 bases identical to TRBD1. The J segment lost 5 bases and the V segment lost 0 bases, leaving 2 bases of the junction unmatched. Looked up from germline, CDR1 is SGDLS and CDR2 is YYNGEE. The CDR3 runs to 15 residues. Here the CDR3 reads CASSVGDRANEKLFF. CDR3 sequence (DNA): TGTGCCAGCAGCGTAGGGGACAGGGCAAATGAAAAACTGTTTTTT.

The chain recombines TRBV28 with TRBJ1-2; perhaps TRBD1 as D (5 bases). The CDR3 length is 16 residues. The V gene lost 5 bases and the J gene lost 9 bases, with 25 bases spanning the gap. From germline, CDR1 is MDHEN and CDR2 SYDVKM. The CDR3 sequence is CASSPAGTSIVYSYTF. The DNA for the CDR3 is TGTGCCAGCAGTCCTGCCGGGACTTCAATAGTATATAGCTACACCTTC.

In this sample, this clone is medium-sized. This chain joins TRBV19 and TRBJ1-6; TRBD1 matches at 8 bases. The V and J ends lost 10 bases and 6 bases, in that order; junction bases with no gene match: 5. Germline CDR1 is LNHDA and CDR2 is SQIVND (reference sequence). The CDR3 length is 13 residues. CDR3 sequence (DNA): TGTGCCACAGACAGGGGAACTAATTCACCCCTCCACTTT. This encodes CATDRGTNSPLHF.

This clone appeared a few times. J is TRBJ1-1 and V is TRBV7-2; tentatively, D is TRBD1 (6 bases). The germline V and J ends were trimmed by 5 bases and 0 bases, with 10 bases remaining between them. Per germline, CDR1 SGHTA and CDR2 FQGNSA. The CDR3 is made up of 14 amino acids. This chain's CDR3 is CASSQQGVNTEAFF. The CDR3 bases are TGTGCCAGCAGCCAACAGGGTGTGAACACTGAAGCTTTCTTT.

This rearrangement joins TRBV7-9 to TRBJ2-5; 8 bases fit TRBD1. The CDR3 is 14 residues long. CDR1 SEHNR and CDR2 FQNEAQ come from the germline V gene (reference sequence). The J segment lost 2 bases and the V segment lost 8 bases, leaving 7 bases of the junction unmatched. CDR3 region: CASLERQGQETQYF. The CDR3 DNA follows: TGTGCCAGCTTGGAACGACAGGGGCAAGAGACCCAGTACTTC.

The J gene is TRBJ1-2, the V gene TRBV29-1; TRBD1 matches at 7 bases. Trimming cost V 0 bases and J 4 bases; bases outside gene matches: 5. Germline V gene lookup returns CDR1 SQVTM and CDR2 ANQGSEA. The CDR3 is 14 amino acids. The CDR3 loop is CSVEEEQGIYGYTF. The CDR3 DNA follows: TGCAGCGTTGAAGAGGAACAGGGGATCTATGGCTACACCTTC.

The V call is TRBV7-9, the J call TRBJ2-2; 7 bases agree with TRBD2. J was trimmed by 4 bases and V by 2 bases; bases with no gene match: 10. Germline values: CDR1 SEHNR, CDR2 FQNEAQ (reference sequence). This CDR3 contains 17 residues. CDR3 sequence: CASSLTGAGRGTGELFF. The CDR3, as DNA: TGTGCCAGCAGCTTAACGGGAGCGGGGCGAGGCACCGGGGAGCTGTTTTTT.

The rearrangement uses TRBV27 and TRBJ2-5; TRBD1 might be the D (7 bases). Germline loops: CDR1 MNHEY, CDR2 SMNVEV (reference sequence). The CDR3 is 15 residues long. V lost 1 base and J 1 base, leaving 10 bases between the germline ends. The chain's CDR3 is CASSLLEGAQETQYF. The CDR3 DNA follows: TGTGCCAGCAGTTTATTGGAGGGGGCCCAAGAGACCCAGTACTTC.